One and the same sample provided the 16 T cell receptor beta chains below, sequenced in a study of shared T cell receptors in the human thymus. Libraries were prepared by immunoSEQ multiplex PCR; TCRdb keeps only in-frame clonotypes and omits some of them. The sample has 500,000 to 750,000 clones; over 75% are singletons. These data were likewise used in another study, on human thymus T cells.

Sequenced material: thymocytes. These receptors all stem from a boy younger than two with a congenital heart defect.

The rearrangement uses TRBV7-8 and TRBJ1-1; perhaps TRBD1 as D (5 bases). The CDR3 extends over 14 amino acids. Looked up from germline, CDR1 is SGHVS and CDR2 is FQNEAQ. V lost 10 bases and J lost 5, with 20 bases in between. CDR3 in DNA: TGTGCCACCTCCACCGGGGGGGTTCAGACTGAAGCTTTCTTT. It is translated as CATSTGGVQTEAFF.

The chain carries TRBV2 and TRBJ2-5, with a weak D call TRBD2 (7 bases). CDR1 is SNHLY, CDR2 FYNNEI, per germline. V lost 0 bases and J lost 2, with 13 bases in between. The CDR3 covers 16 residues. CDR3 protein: CASSEAGGGEQETQYF. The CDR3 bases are TGTGCCAGCAGTGAAGCGGGAGGGGGAGAACAAGAGACCCAGTACTTC.

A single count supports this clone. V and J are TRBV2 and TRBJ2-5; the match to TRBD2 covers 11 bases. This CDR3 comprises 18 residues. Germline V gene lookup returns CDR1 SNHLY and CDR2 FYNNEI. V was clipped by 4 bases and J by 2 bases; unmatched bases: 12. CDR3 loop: CASSVRASGRPDQETQYF. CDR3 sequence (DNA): TGTGCCAGCAGTGTAAGGGCTAGCGGGAGGCCGGATCAAGAGACCCAGTACTTC.

The chain's CDR3 is CASSSRTGTYEQYF. CDR3 nucleotides: TGTGCCAGCAGTTCCCGGACAGGGACCTACGAGCAGTACTTC. The rearrangement uses TRBV27 and TRBJ2-7, with 8 nucleotides matching TRBD1. V gave up 4 bases and J gave up 2 bases; unmatched junction bases: 4. Germline V gene sequence: CDR1 MNHEY, CDR2 SMNVEV (reference sequence). This CDR3 contains 14 residues.

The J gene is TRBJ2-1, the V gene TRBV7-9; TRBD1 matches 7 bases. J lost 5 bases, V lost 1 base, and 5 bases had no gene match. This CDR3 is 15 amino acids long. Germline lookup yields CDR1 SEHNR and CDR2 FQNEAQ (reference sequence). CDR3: CASSLVDRFDNEQFF. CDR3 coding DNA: TGTGCCAGCAGCTTAGTGGACAGGTTCGACAATGAGCAGTTCTTC.

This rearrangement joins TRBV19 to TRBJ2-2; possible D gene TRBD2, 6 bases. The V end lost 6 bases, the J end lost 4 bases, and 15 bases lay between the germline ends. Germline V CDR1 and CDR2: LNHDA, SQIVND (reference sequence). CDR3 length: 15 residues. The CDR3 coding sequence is TGTGCCAGTAGGGTCGGGGGACGTGGCACCGGGGAGCTGTTTTTT. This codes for CASRVGGRGTGELFF.

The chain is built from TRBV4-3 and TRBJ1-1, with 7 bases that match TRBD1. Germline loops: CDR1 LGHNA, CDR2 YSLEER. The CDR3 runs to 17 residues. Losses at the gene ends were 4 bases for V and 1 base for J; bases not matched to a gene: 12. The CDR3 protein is CASSLTLGDSRNTEAFF. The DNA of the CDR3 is TGCGCCAGCAGCCTTACCCTGGGGGACAGTCGGAACACTGAAGCTTTCTTT.

CDR3 sequence (DNA): TGCGCCAGCAGCCCAGGGCTAAGCACAGATACGCAGTATTTT. Translated: CASSPGLSTDTQYF. The chain combines TRBV5-1 with TRBJ2-3; D might be TRBD1 (5 bases). V was trimmed by 4 bases and J by 0 bases, leaving 9 bases between them. The germline CDR1 and CDR2 sequences are SGHRS and YFSETQ. This CDR3 has 14 residues.

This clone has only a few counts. In DNA, the CDR3 is TGCGCCAGCAGCCAAGAGCCGACAGGGCGGAACACTGAAGCTTTCTTT. Amino acids: CASSQEPTGRNTEAFF. The chain recombines TRBV4-1 with TRBJ1-1; TRBD1 agrees at 7 bases. The germline CDR1 and CDR2 sequences are MGHRA and YSYEKL. V gave up 0 bases and J gave up 1 base; unmatched junction bases: 5. The CDR3 spans 16 residues.

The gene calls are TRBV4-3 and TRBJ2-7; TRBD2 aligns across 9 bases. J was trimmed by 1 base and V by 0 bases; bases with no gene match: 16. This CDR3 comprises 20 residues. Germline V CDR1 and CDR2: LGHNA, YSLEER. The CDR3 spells CASSQERLAGHPRRSYEQYF. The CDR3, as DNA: TGCGCCAGCAGCCAAGAAAGGCTAGCGGGACATCCTAGGCGTTCCTACGAGCAGTACTTC.

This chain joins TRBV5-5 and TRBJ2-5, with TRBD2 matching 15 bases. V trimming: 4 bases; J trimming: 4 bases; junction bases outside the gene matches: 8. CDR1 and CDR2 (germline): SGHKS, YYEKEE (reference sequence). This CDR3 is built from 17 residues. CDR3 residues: CASSQLTGLAGGETQYF. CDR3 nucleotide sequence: TGTGCCAGCAGCCAACTTACGGGACTAGCGGGAGGAGAGACCCAGTACTTC.

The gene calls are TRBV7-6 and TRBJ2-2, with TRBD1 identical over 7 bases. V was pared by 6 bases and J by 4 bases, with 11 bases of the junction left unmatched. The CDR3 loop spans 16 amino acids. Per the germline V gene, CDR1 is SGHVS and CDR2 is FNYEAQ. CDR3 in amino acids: CASRENRGEGTGELFF. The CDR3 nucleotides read TGTGCCAGCAGGGAAAACAGGGGCGAGGGCACCGGGGAGCTGTTTTTT. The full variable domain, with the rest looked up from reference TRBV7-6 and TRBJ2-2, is GAGVSQSPRYKVTKRGQDVALRCDPISGHVSLYWYRQALGQGPEFLTYFNYEAQQDKSGLPNDRFSAERPEGSISTLTIQRTEQRDSAMYRCASRENRGEGTGELFFGEGSRLTVL.

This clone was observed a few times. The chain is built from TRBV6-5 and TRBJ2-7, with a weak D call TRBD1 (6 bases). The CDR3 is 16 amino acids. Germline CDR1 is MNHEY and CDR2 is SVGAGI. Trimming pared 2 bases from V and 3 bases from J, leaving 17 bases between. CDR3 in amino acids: CASSYVVGGAFYEQYF. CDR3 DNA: TGTGCCAGCAGTTACGTCGTTGGGGGCGCCTTCTACGAGCAGTACTTC.

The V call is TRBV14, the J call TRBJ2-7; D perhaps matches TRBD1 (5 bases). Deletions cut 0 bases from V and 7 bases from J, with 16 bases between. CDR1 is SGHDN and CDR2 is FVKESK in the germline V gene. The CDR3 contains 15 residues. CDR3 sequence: CASSQDRQGCKEQYF. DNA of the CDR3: TGTGCCAGCAGCCAAGACAGGCAGGGCTGTAAGGAGCAGTACTTC.

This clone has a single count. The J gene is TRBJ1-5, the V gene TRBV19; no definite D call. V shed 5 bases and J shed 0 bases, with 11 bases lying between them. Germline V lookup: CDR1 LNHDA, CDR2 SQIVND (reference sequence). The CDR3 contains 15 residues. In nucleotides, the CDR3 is TGTGCCAGTAGTGTCCGTGTTAATAGCAATCAGCCCCAGCATTTT. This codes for CASSVRVNSNQPQHF.

CDR3 region: CASSPEQGAGGEQYF. The CDR3 coding sequence is TGCGCCAGCAGCCCGGAACAGGGGGCCGGTGGAGAGCAGTACTTC. The chain employs TRBV4-3 and TRBJ2-7, with 9 positions matching TRBD1. The V and J ends lost 4 bases and 7 bases, in that order; junction bases with no gene match: 11. CDR1 and CDR2 from the germline V gene are LGHNA and YSLEER. The CDR3 sequence is 15 residues long.